The next 21 T cell receptor beta chains were all read from a single sample in a study of T cells in Graves' hyperthyroidism and ophthalmopathy (dated by TCRdb to the late 2010s). Receptors were amplified or captured by multiplex PCR. The sequencing machine was an Illumina HiSeq 2000. The TCR beta CDR3 regions were amplified from the RNA transcripts. The first round of RT-PCR for the TCR CDR3 was performed with the HTBI primer set and the Qiagen OneStep RT-PCR kit. TCRdb ran its own pipeline on the public reads, namely fastp trimming at Q25 and MiXCR clone calling, and kept in-frame beta chains. Rows with one shared CDR3 protein collapse into an entry with the most common genes and DNA. This sample lists about 610,000 distinct CDR3 sequences; just over 45% were detected once. The ten largest clonotypes hold about 7.8% of the sample. Source material: peripheral blood or thyroid tissue (not recorded which). These receptors were collected from a woman aged 18-30 years with Graves' hyperthyroidism.

Many counts were recorded for this clonotype. The CDR3 spells CASSPSGSRGSSEQYF. The DNA of the CDR3 is TGTGCCAGCAGCCCTAGCGGGAGTCGTGGCTCTAGCGAGCAGTACTTC. V usage is TRBV13 and J usage is TRBJ2-7; 10 bases are shared with TRBD2. This CDR3 contains 16 residues. Germline V gene sequence: CDR1 PRHDT, CDR2 FYEKMQ (reference sequence). Trimming cost V 5 bases and J 6 bases; bases outside gene matches: 13. Full variable domain (rest looked up from reference TRBV13 and TRBJ2-7): AAGVIQSPRHLIKEKRETATLKCYPIPRHDTVYWYQQGPGQDPQFLISFYEKMQSDKGSIPDRFSAQQFSDYHSELNMSSLELGDSALYFCASSPSGSRGSSEQYFGPGTRLTVT.

V and J are TRBV12-3 or TRBV12-4 and TRBJ2-7; D might be TRBD1 (6 bases). This CDR3 has 13 residues. V lost 3 bases to trimming and J lost 6 bases, with 12 bases between them. As DNA, the CDR3 is TGTGCCAGCAGTTTTTCAGGGGCGATCGAGCAGTACTTC. This sequence encodes CASSFSGAIEQYF.

V is TRBV6-2 or TRBV6-3 and J is TRBJ2-7; 7 bases map to TRBD1. Germline V gives CDR1 MNHEY, CDR2 SVGEGT. CDR3 length equals 14 residues. Germline trimming cut 7 bases from V and 0 bases from J; bases unmatched to any gene: 6. The CDR3 is CASTRTGNSYEQYF. In DNA form, the CDR3 reads TGTGCCAGCACGCGGACAGGTAACTCCTACGAGCAGTACTTC.

This chain joins TRBV7-2 and TRBJ2-3; D might be TRBD2 (6 bases). The length of the CDR3 is 15 residues. Germline CDR1 is SGHTA and CDR2 is FQGNSA. Trimming took off 5 bases at V and 2 bases at J, with 14 bases between the two ends. CDR3 DNA: TGTGCCAGCAGCCCCAAGCGGGTGTCCACAGATACGCAGTATTTT. Amino acids: CASSPKRVSTDTQYF.

In this sample, this clonotype turned up many times. V gene TRBV19 combines with J gene TRBJ2-7; 7 positions agree with TRBD2. Germline V gene sequence: CDR1 LNHDA, CDR2 SQIVND (reference sequence). Germline trimming cut 3 bases from V and 0 bases from J; bases unmatched to any gene: 5. There are 15 residues in the CDR3. In nucleotides, the CDR3 is TGTGCCAGTAGTATCAAAGCGGGACCCTCCTACGAGCAGTACTTC. Its translation is CASSIKAGPSYEQYF.

Remarks on this clonotype: The CDR3 ends on some other residue instead of the conserved phenylalanine or tryptophan, so this is likely a read error. J is TRBJ1-1 and V is TRBV9, with D possibly TRBD1 on 5 matching bases. V was trimmed by 0 bases and J by 8 bases, leaving 11 bases between them. Germline CDR1 and CDR2: SGDLS and YYNGEE. The CDR3 is 13 amino acids. The CDR3 is CASSVAGATEAFL. The CDR3 nucleotides read TGTGCCAGCAGCGTAGCCGGGGCTACCGAAGCTTTCCTT.

The rearrangement links TRBV10-3 to TRBJ1-2; maybe TRBD1 (5 bases). CDR1 is ENHRY and CDR2 is SYGVKD in the germline V gene. The CDR3 is 14 residues long. Trimming removed 0 bases at V and 6 bases at J, with 11 bases between. The CDR3 region is CAISESGRVDGYTF. CDR3 sequence (DNA): TGTGCCATCAGTGAGTCCGGCAGGGTCGATGGCTACACCTTC.

The sample holds many counts of this clonotype. The chain carries TRBV7-3 and TRBJ1-1; unclear D gene. The V end lost 2 bases, the J end lost 7 bases, and 14 bases lay between the germline ends. CDR1 and CDR2 from the germline V gene are SGHTA and FQGTGA. The CDR3 is 14 residues long. The CDR3 coding sequence is TGTGCCAGCAGCTTATCGACGGCGGTCGGTGAAGCTTTCTTT. This encodes CASSLSTAVGEAFF.

The gene calls are TRBV29-1 and TRBJ2-7; TRBD2 might be the D (5 bases). Germline loops: CDR1 SQVTM, CDR2 ANQGSEA. The CDR3 totals 12 residues. V shed 8 bases and J shed 5 bases, with 16 bases lying between them. This CDR3 reads CSSPLETHEQYF. Written as DNA, the CDR3 is TGCAGCAGCCCACTAGAGACACACGAGCAGTACTTC.

This clonotype was recorded a few times. In DNA, the CDR3 is TGTGCCAGCAGTGCGGCTAGCTTCCACGAGCAGTACTTC. It specifies CASSAASFHEQYF. V and J are TRBV2 and TRBJ2-7; a possible D gene is TRBD2 (5 bases). This CDR3 region has 13 residues. The V and J ends lost 4 bases and 5 bases respectively, with 12 bases between them. Germline loops: CDR1 SNHLY, CDR2 FYNNEI.

This clonotype has a count of ten or more. The chain links TRBV4-3 to TRBJ1-5, with a possible D match to TRBD1 (5 bases). Trimming took 1 base from V and 3 from J, leaving 10 bases between them. The germline V gene encodes CDR1 LGHNA and CDR2 YSLEER. This CDR3 comprises 15 residues. CDR3 loop: CASSQGRDDNQPQHF. CDR3 coding DNA: TGCGCCAGCAGCCAAGGGAGGGACGACAATCAGCCCCAGCATTTT.

This sequence joins TRBV24-1 and TRBJ1-2, with a weak D call TRBD1 (5 bases). Trimming stripped 3 bases from V and 5 bases from J, with 12 bases between. Looked up from germline, CDR1 is KGHDR and CDR2 is SFDVKD. CDR3 length: 14 residues. The CDR3 nucleotides are TGTGCCACCAGTGATGAGACAGCGCAATATGGCTACACCTTC. Its protein product is CATSDETAQYGYTF.

The genes are TRBV19 and TRBJ1-2; 11 bases are a match to TRBD1. Per the germline V gene, CDR1 is LNHDA and CDR2 is SQIVND (reference sequence). This CDR3 region has 16 residues. CDR3 residues: CARDRTGGGTPYGYTF. The CDR3 DNA follows: TGTGCTAGAGATCGGACAGGGGGCGGCACCCCCTATGGCTACACCTTC.

The chain employs TRBV29-1 and TRBJ2-7; 8 bases match TRBD2. CDR3 size: 12 residues. Germline V gene sequence: CDR1 SQVTM, CDR2 ANQGSEA. CDR3 sequence (DNA): TGCAGTTACCGGGAGGGTCCCTACGAGCAGTACTTC. Protein sequence: CSYREGPYEQYF.

The table lists this clonotype with many counts. V and J are TRBV15 and TRBJ2-3; no clear D gene. The V gene lost 0 bases and the J gene lost 1 base, with 8 bases spanning the gap. Germline CDR1 and CDR2: LNHNV and YYDKDF (reference sequence). This CDR3 contains 15 residues. The CDR3 DNA reads as TGTGCCACCAGCAGAGAAGGCCACCGCACAGATACGCAGTATTTT. Translating gives CATSREGHRTDTQYF.

The chain combines TRBV7-2 with TRBJ2-7; weak D call: TRBD2 (6 bases). CDR1 is SGHTA and CDR2 is FQGNSA in the germline V gene. This CDR3 region has 13 residues. The ends were cut back, 5 bases at V and 5 bases at J, with 13 bases in the middle. CDR3 sequence (DNA): TGTGCCAGCAGCGCGGGACTTGTCGACGAGCAGTACTTC. This sequence encodes CASSAGLVDEQYF.

This rearrangement joins TRBV3-1 to TRBJ2-2, with TRBD2 as a possible D gene (6 bases). V was cut by 4 bases and J by 5 bases, with 11 bases left in between. CDR3 size: 14 residues. Looked up from germline, CDR1 is LGHDT and CDR2 is YNNKEL (reference sequence). The CDR3 DNA reads as TGTGCCAGCAGCCTCCGGGACTGGACCGGGGAGCTGTTTTTT. Translation gives CASSLRDWTGELFF. The full variable domain, in which reference TRBV3-1 and TRBJ2-2 provide the parts outside the CDR3, is DTAVSQTPKYLVTQMGNDKSIKCEQNLGHDTMYWYKQDSKKFLKIMFSYNNKELIINETVPNRFSPKSPDKAHLNLHINSLELGDSAVYFCASSLRDWTGELFFGEGSRLTVL.

This clonotype was detected many times. J is TRBJ1-4 and V is TRBV5-1, with D possibly being TRBD1 (5 bases). CDR3 length: 14 amino acids. V gave up 4 bases and J gave up 5 bases, with 12 bases separating them. Germline V lookup: CDR1 SGHRS, CDR2 YFSETQ. The CDR3: CASSNRDGNEKLFF. The CDR3 DNA is TGCGCCAGCAGCAACCGGGACGGCAATGAAAAACTGTTTTTT.

This clonotype was counted at least ten times. The rearrangement joins TRBV5-1 to TRBJ2-7; 8 nucleotides align to TRBD1. Germline V gene data show CDR1 as SGHRS and CDR2 as YFSETQ. V was pared by 2 bases and J by 3 bases, with 10 bases of the junction left unmatched. The CDR3 is made up of 16 amino acids. CDR3 loop: CASSLGPGQGGYEQYF. For the CDR3, the DNA is TGCGCCAGCAGCTTAGGACCAGGACAGGGTGGCTACGAGCAGTACTTC.

Concerning this clonotype itself: The final CDR3 position lacks the conserved phenylalanine or tryptophan, pointing to a likely read error. The chain couples TRBV5-5 to TRBJ1-1; no reliable D call. Germline assignment: CDR1 SGHKS and CDR2 YYEKEE (reference sequence). CDR3 length: 12 amino acids. The CDR3 DNA is TGTGCCGGCAGCTTGATGGGTACTGAAGCTTTCCTT. Translation: CAGSLMGTEAFL.

The chain has TRBV7-3 and TRBJ2-5, with D possibly matching TRBD2 (6 bases). The J call could be wrong; TRBJ2-1 is a better fit for the DNA end. The CDR3 totals 16 residues. Germline lookup yields CDR1 SGHTA and CDR2 FQGTGA. CDR3 residues: CASSPKAGLHYNEQFF. Here the CDR3 DNA reads TGTGCCAGCAGCCCCAAGGCTGGACTACATTACAATGAGCAGTTCTTC.